This T cell receptor beta chain was found in a study of response to subunit inactivated influenza vaccine. The study, taken as a whole, reports: It was suggested by the authors that few new T cells are recruited by each seasonal influenza vaccination.

The CDR3 loop spans 14 amino acids. Trimming removed 0 bases from V and 5 bases from J, with 11 bases in between. The germline V gene has CDR1 ENHRY and CDR2 SYGVKD. Each CDR3 protein is one row after TCRdb ran MiXCR on the RT-PCR reads. In the table there are 500,000 or so distinct CDR3 sequences, more than 15% of which are singletons. Details on this clonotype: Its matching antigen is unknown.

This rearrangement joins TRBV10-3 to TRBJ2-7, with D perhaps assigned TRBD1 or TRBD2 (5 bases each). The receptor was derived from a man between 50 and 70 years old who received an inactivated influenza vaccine. This specimen consisted of CD4+ T cells sorted from PBMCs, obtained less than 30 months after vaccination. The CDR3 loop reads CAISESPGTDEQYF. As DNA, the CDR3 is TGTGCCATCAGTGAGTCACCGGGGACGGACGAGCAGTACTTC.